One sample yielded the 25 T cell receptor beta chains listed below, sequenced in a study of monozygotic twins with inflammatory bowel disease (dated by TCRdb to between 2018 and 2020). The receptor library was made with 5' RACE. The data were produced on an Illumina HiSeq 2500. Once TCRdb had reprocessed the reads, it stored one entry per CDR3 protein sequence and supplied no DNA. The sample table holds 200,000 to 250,000 distinct CDR3 sequences. Together, the top ten hold approximately 1.5% of the sample. Sequenced sample: blood. The receptors here all came from a human donor with ulcerative colitis or Crohn's disease, or a healthy co-twin of an affected twin (not recorded which).

The V and J genes are TRBV20-1 and TRBJ1-3; TCRdb reports TRBD1, a call that lacks DNA to check it against. The CDR3 sequence is 16 residues long. Germline loops: CDR1 DFQATT, CDR2 SNEGSKA (reference sequence). The CDR3 sequence is CSASFPQDSSGNTKYF.

J is TRBJ2-3 and V is TRBV5-4; TCRdb lists TRBD1, though no DNA is available to test this call. CDR1 is SGHNT, CDR2 YYREEE, per germline (reference sequence). The CDR3 loop spans 15 amino acids. CDR3 sequence: CASSPTGAPTDTQYF. The whole variable domain, filled in from reference TRBV5-4 and TRBJ2-3, reads ETGVTQSPTHLIKTRGQQVTLRCSSQSGHNTVSWYQQALGQGPQFIFQYYREEENGRGNFPPRFSGLQFPNYSSELNVNALELDDSALYLCASSPTGAPTDTQYFGPGTRLTVL.

V usage is TRBV5-1 and J usage is TRBJ1-5; TCRdb outputs TRBD1, but without DNA this stays unchecked. The CDR3 spans 15 residues. The germline CDR1 and CDR2 sequences are SGHRS and YFSETQ. The CDR3 sequence: CASSQTGQGYQPQHF.

This chain joins TRBV6-5 and TRBJ2-7. This CDR3 contains 15 residues. CDR1 and CDR2 (germline): MNHEY, SVGAGI. CDR3 loop: CASSYSNSPTYEQYF.

The chain recombines TRBV7-2 with TRBJ1-5; TCRdb selects TRBD1, and the lack of DNA leaves this call unchecked. CDR1 SGHTA and CDR2 FQGNSA come from the germline V gene. The CDR3 consists of 15 residues. The CDR3 loop reads CASSLVSLTPEPQHF.

The chain couples TRBV20-1 to TRBJ1-2; without DNA, the TCRdb call of TRBD1 cannot be checked. This CDR3 comprises 13 residues. The germline gives CDR1 DFQATT, CDR2 SNEGSKA (reference sequence). This chain's CDR3 is CSASGTGNYGYTF.

The chain combines TRBV5-1 with TRBJ2-7. The CDR3 consists of 13 residues. Germline CDR1 and CDR2: SGHRS and YFSETQ. Here the CDR3 reads CASSHDRSYEQYF.

This chain links TRBV5-1 with TRBJ2-6; TCRdb calls TRBD2, which cannot be checked without DNA. Germline CDR1 SGHRS, CDR2 YFSETQ. The CDR3 extends over 16 amino acids. This CDR3 is CASSWPGSDGANVLTF.

The chain couples TRBV5-1 to TRBJ1-1; TCRdb designates TRBD1, a call that cannot be tested without DNA. CDR3 size: 14 residues. Germline CDR1 and CDR2: SGHRS and YFSETQ. CDR3 amino acids: CASSLEVGRTEAFF.

This chain joins TRBV29-1 and TRBJ2-5; lacking DNA, the TRBD1 call made by TCRdb goes unchecked. CDR3 length: 12 amino acids. CDR1 is SQVTM and CDR2 is ANQGSEA in the germline V gene. The CDR3: CSAGTGQETQYF.

The chain couples TRBV5-4 to TRBJ1-1; TCRdb's D call, TRBD1, is unchecked because there is no DNA. This CDR3 contains 14 residues. The germline CDR1 and CDR2 sequences are SGHNT and YYREEE (reference sequence). CDR3 protein: CASSYRGLNTEAFF.

The CDR3 loop is CASSLNLAGGNEQFF. The chain has TRBV5-1 and TRBJ2-1; TCRdb outputs TRBD2, but without DNA this stays unchecked. CDR1 is SGHRS and CDR2 is YFSETQ in the germline V gene. The CDR3 length is 15 residues.

The rearrangement links TRBV6-2 or TRBV6-3 to TRBJ1-2; no DNA is available, so the TRBD1 call from TCRdb remains unchecked. From germline, CDR1 is MNHEY and CDR2 SVGEGT. The CDR3 has 15 residues. CDR3 sequence: CASSRNPGQNYGYTF.

The chain combines TRBV5-6 with TRBJ2-2; TCRdb's D call of TRBD1 is untestable without DNA. The CDR3 contains 17 residues. In germline, CDR1 is SGHDT, CDR2 YYEEEE. This chain's CDR3 is CASSSPLGQGNTGELFF. Variable domain in full (rest from reference TRBV5-6 and TRBJ2-2): DAGVTQSPTHLIKTRGQQVTLRCSPKSGHDTVSWYQQALGQGPQFIFQYYEEEERQRGNFPDRFSGHQFPNYSSELNVNALLLGDSALYLCASSSPLGQGNTGELFFGEGSRLTVL.

The chain links TRBV12-3 or TRBV12-4 to TRBJ1-1; the D call of TRBD1 rests on TCRdb alone, since no DNA is present to check it. This CDR3 is built from 16 residues. This chain's CDR3 is CASSRHRDRVNTEAFF.

This sequence joins TRBV11-2 and TRBJ1-1; lacking DNA, the TRBD1 call made by TCRdb goes unchecked. Germline CDR1 is SGHAT and CDR2 is FQNNGV. This CDR3 comprises 16 residues. This CDR3 is CASSSIDRGLYTEAFF.

The chain's CDR3 is CASSPGLIGNTGELFF. The chain joins TRBV18 to TRBJ2-2. CDR1 is KGHSH and CDR2 is LQKENI in the germline V gene. The CDR3 has 16 amino acids.

The J gene is TRBJ1-1, the V gene TRBV20-1; the D gene TCRdb calls, TRBD1, cannot be checked with no DNA. The CDR3 contains 14 residues. Germline loops: CDR1 DFQATT, CDR2 SNEGSKA (reference sequence). The CDR3 loop reads CSAAWDISNTEAFF.

The rearrangement links TRBV10-3 to TRBJ2-2; TCRdb's D call of TRBD2 is untestable without DNA. The CDR3 covers 15 residues. Germline CDR1 is ENHRY and CDR2 is SYGVKD. Here the CDR3 reads CAISSGTSGTGELFF.

The genes are TRBV5-1 and TRBJ2-2; there is no DNA to check the TCRdb D call of TRBD1. Per germline, CDR1 SGHRS and CDR2 YFSETQ. The CDR3 is 14 amino acids. The CDR3 region is CASSREGGTGELFF.

This sequence joins TRBV7-9 and TRBJ2-3. This CDR3 has 12 residues. Germline V lookup: CDR1 SEHNR, CDR2 FQNEAQ (reference sequence). CDR3 in amino acids: CASSFEVDTQYF.

The rearrangement uses TRBV9 and TRBJ1-1. CDR1 SGDLS and CDR2 YYNGEE come from the germline V gene. The CDR3 spans 14 residues. The CDR3 loop is CASSLRTRDTEAFF.

The genes are TRBV6-5 and TRBJ1-2. Germline CDR1 is MNHEY and CDR2 is SVGAGI. The CDR3 sequence is 15 residues long. The chain's CDR3 is CASSYSPTANYGYTF.

The chain links TRBV10-3 to TRBJ2-7; TCRdb indicates TRBD1, and absent DNA this call remains unverified. Germline lookup yields CDR1 ENHRY and CDR2 SYGVKD. This CDR3 is 12 amino acids long. This CDR3 is CAIREQGYEQYF.

The chain uses TRBV7-2 and TRBJ2-4; TCRdb calls TRBD2, which cannot be checked without DNA. Looked up from germline, CDR1 is SGHTA and CDR2 is FQGNSA. This CDR3 has 17 amino acids. This chain's CDR3 is CASSLEFAGGLQNIQYF.